These 26 T cell receptor beta chains were sequenced from one sample in a study of tumor-infiltrating lymphocytes in primary liver carcinoma (dated by TCRdb to the late 2010s). The instrument given in TCRdb is Illumina HiSeq 2500. TCRbeta-specific cDNA was reverse-transcribed from 500 ng total RNA using a constant-region primer and ProtoScript II reverse transcriptase. Three nested multiplex PCR rounds, following a slightly modified ARM-PCR procedure, were used to build the TCRbeta libraries. The first two PCR rounds used multiplex TRBV1-TRBV30 forward primers with a Cbeta reverse primer, each for 10 cycles. TCRdb reprocessed the public reads (quality trimming at Q25 with fastp, clone calling with MiXCR) and kept in-frame beta chains. Each record represents a unique CDR3 protein, reported with the most common genes and DNA among its rows. The sample profile shows approximately 88,000 distinct CDR3 sequences; 68% of them were found once. Around 30% of the sample belongs to the ten largest clones.

Total RNA and DNA were co-extracted from approximately 20-30 mg of bulk tissue with the AllPrep DNA/RNA mini kit, without cell sorting. The sample comprised tumor-adjacent normal liver tissue. These receptor sequences come from a man aged 40-55 years with primary liver carcinoma and hepatitis B virus infection.

Details on this clonotype: An end of the junction differs from the germline gene, which may be a read error. V is TRBV19 and J is TRBJ2-3; D unclear. The DNA end lines up better with TRBJ1-5; the J call may be wrong. From germline, CDR1 is LNHDA and CDR2 SQIVND (reference sequence). The CDR3 runs 15 residues. Here the CDR3 reads CTSSIDAAVTDTQHF. The CDR3, as DNA: TGTACCAGTAGTATAGATGCGGCAGTTACAGATACGCAGCATTTT.

This clonotype was detected ten times or more. This chain uses TRBV11-2 with TRBJ2-1; D is undetermined. V dropped 0 bases and J dropped 4 bases, with 13 bases sitting between them. The V gene's germline CDR1 is SGHAT and CDR2 FQNNGV. The CDR3 is 16 amino acids. The CDR3 loop reads CASSLELDGLYNEQFF. The CDR3 DNA sequence: TGTGCCAGCAGCTTAGAATTGGACGGGCTATACAATGAGCAGTTCTTC.

By sample fraction, this clonotype is medium-sized (0.01 to 0.1%). The gene calls are TRBV11-2 and TRBJ2-1; D remains ambiguous. The CDR3 loop spans 14 amino acids. Germline-derived CDR1 and CDR2 are SGHAT and FQNNGV. Trimming took off 5 bases at V and 7 bases at J, with 15 bases between the two ends. CDR3 sequence reads: CASSLPPRWNEQFF. CDR3 bases: TGTGCCAGCAGCCTCCCACCTCGGTGGAATGAGCAGTTCTTC. The full variable domain, in which reference TRBV11-2 and TRBJ2-1 provide the parts outside the CDR3, is EAGVAQSPRYKIIEKRQSVAFWCNPISGHATLYWYQQILGQGPKLLIQFQNNGVVDDSQLPKDRFSAERLKGVDSTLKIQPAKLEDSAVYLCASSLPPRWNEQFFGPGTRLTVL.

This sequence joins TRBV29-1 and TRBJ1-1, with 7 nucleotides matching TRBD1. Germline V gene data show CDR1 as SQVTM and CDR2 as ANQGSEA. The CDR3 has 14 amino acids. Trimming cost V 6 bases and J 4 bases; bases outside gene matches: 11. CDR3 nucleotide sequence: TGCAGCGTGTCCAGTAGGGGGCTAAGCACTGAAGCTTTCTTT. It codes for CSVSSRGLSTEAFF. Looking up the rest from reference TRBV29-1 and TRBJ1-1 gives the full variable domain: SAVISQKPSRDICQRGTSLTIQCQVDSQVTMMFWYRQQPGQSLTLIATANQGSEATYESGFVIDKFPISRPNLTFSTLTVSNMSPEDSSIYLCSVSSRGLSTEAFFGQGTRLTVV.

On this clonotype: Relative to the germline gene, one junction end is altered; a read error may explain this. The CDR3 spells CVSSLRYTEAFF. The CDR3 DNA follows: TGTGTCAGCAGCCTAAGGTACACTGAAGCTTTCTTT. V and J are TRBV11-2 and TRBJ1-1; the D is unclear. Germline assignment: CDR1 SGHAT and CDR2 FQNNGV. The CDR3 length is 12 residues.

This clonotype was seen just once. The junction departs from germline at one end; a sequencing error may be responsible. V usage is TRBV5-5 and J usage is TRBJ2-5; 14 bases match TRBD2. This CDR3 contains 18 residues. Germline CDR1 reads SGHKS; CDR2 reads YYEKEE (reference sequence). The CDR3 coding sequence is TGTGCCAGCAGCCCAGGACTAGCGGGAGGATGTAACCAAGAGACCCAATACTTC. Amino acid sequence: CASSPGLAGGCNQETQYF.

This clonotype was seen at least ten times. The chain combines TRBV29-1 with TRBJ2-5; TRBD1 matches at 7 bases. After removal of 4 bases from V and 9 bases from J, the junction contained 8 bases not matched to a gene. This CDR3 region has 12 residues. From germline, CDR1 is SQVTM and CDR2 ANQGSEA. The CDR3 sequence: CSVGNRGSAQYF. In DNA form, the CDR3 reads TGCAGCGTTGGTAACAGGGGCTCGGCCCAGTACTTC.

Worth noting for this clonotype: This could be a read error, since a much larger clone is one nucleotide away. V gene TRBV10-3 combines with J gene TRBJ2-3; D unclear. The CDR3 has 13 amino acids. Germline V gene data show CDR1 as ENHRY and CDR2 as SYGVKD. The CDR3 coding sequence is TGTGCCATCAGTGGTAACAACACAGATACGCTGTATTTT. Protein sequence: CAISGNNTDTLYF.

The V call is TRBV12-3 or TRBV12-4, the J call TRBJ2-7, with 10 bases matching TRBD2. The CDR3 is 12 residues long. After removal of 8 bases from V and 4 bases from J, the junction contained 2 bases not matched to a gene. CDR3: CASQLAGYEQYF. Written as DNA, the CDR3 is TGTGCCAGCCAACTAGCGGGATACGAGCAGTACTTC.

About this clonotype: One end of the junction varies from germline; a read error may be responsible. This chain uses TRBV6-5 with TRBJ2-6; tentative D call: TRBD1 (5 bases). The CDR3 sequence is 14 residues long. CDR1 is MNHEY, CDR2 SVGAGI, per germline. The CDR3 coding sequence is TGTGTCAGCAGCCGAGGAGCTGGGGCCAACGTCATGACTTTC. This sequence encodes CVSSRGAGANVMTF.

In this sample, this clonotype turned up many times. CDR3 amino acids: CASSQDPNQPQHF. The CDR3 DNA is TGCGCCAGCAGCCAAGATCCCAATCAGCCCCAGCATTTT. This chain connects TRBV4-1 to TRBJ1-5; D call uncertain. Germline CDR1 MGHRA, CDR2 YSYEKL. This CDR3 is built from 13 residues. Trimming took off 0 bases at V and 3 bases at J, with 3 bases between the two ends.

Regarding this clonotype: This clone may be a read error of a much larger clone one base away. The V call is TRBV5-1, the J call TRBJ2-3; D unresolved. Germline V gene lookup returns CDR1 SGHRS and CDR2 YFSETQ. V was pared by 6 bases and J by 0 bases, with 5 bases between. This CDR3 contains 12 residues. This chain's CDR3 is CASNSSTDTQYF. CDR3 in DNA: TGCGCCAGCAACTCCAGCACAGATACGCAGTATTTT. Full variable domain (remainder filled in from reference TRBV5-1 and TRBJ2-3): KAGVTQTPRYLIKTRGQQVTLSCSPISGHRSVSWYQQTPGQGLQFLFEYFSETQRNKGNFPGRFSGRQFSNSRSEMNVSTLELGDSALYLCASNSSTDTQYFGPGTRLTVL.

A remark on this clonotype: At one end the junction does not follow the germline gene, possibly because of a read error. The rearrangement uses TRBV11-2 and TRBJ1-1; 10 bases line up with TRBD1. The CDR3 runs to 18 residues. CDR1 is SGHAT, CDR2 FQNNGV, per germline. The CDR3 DNA is TGTGCTAGCAGCTTAGATGGGGACAGGGGACGCCGGTACACTGAAGCTTCCTTT. Amino acids: CASSLDGDRGRRYTEASF.

Notes on this clonotype: Its ends do not fully match the called genes, so a read error is possible. This chain links TRBV11-2 with TRBJ2-5, with D uncertain. The length of the CDR3 is 16 residues. Germline V gene sequence: CDR1 SGHAT, CDR2 FQNNGV. The CDR3 bases are TGTGCCAGCCGCTTAGATAAAGGGTCTCTATGGGAGACCCAGTACTTC. This translates into CASRLDKGSLWETQYF.

This sequence joins TRBV29-1 and TRBJ1-4; the match to TRBD1 covers 8 bases. The CDR3 is 13 residues long. V was pared by 8 bases and J by 2 bases, with 4 bases of the junction left unmatched. Germline assignment: CDR1 SQVTM and CDR2 ANQGSEA. The CDR3 spells CSIGQGTNEKLFF. The CDR3 coding sequence is TGCAGCATCGGACAGGGTACTAATGAAAAACTGTTTTTT. The full variable domain, in which reference TRBV29-1 and TRBJ1-4 provide the parts outside the CDR3, is SAVISQKPSRDICQRGTSLTIQCQVDSQVTMMFWYRQQPGQSLTLIATANQGSEATYESGFVIDKFPISRPNLTFSTLTVSNMSPEDSSIYLCSIGQGTNEKLFFGSGTQLSVL.

Regarding this clonotype: The junction departs from the called germline gene at one end, perhaps through a read error. The chain has TRBV10-2 and TRBJ2-3, with TRBD1 identical over 9 bases. Germline V gene data show CDR1 as WSHSY and CDR2 as SAAADI. The CDR3 spans 14 residues. The CDR3 nucleotides read TGCGCCAGCAGCAGGGACAGGGTGGCAGATACTCAGTATTTT. Translating it yields CASSRDRVADTQYF.

Regarding this clonotype: This clone may be a read error of a much larger clone one base away. This chain uses TRBV10-3 with TRBJ2-7, with D hard to call. The CDR3 is 11 residues long. Germline assignment: CDR1 ENHRY and CDR2 SYGVKD. V was shortened by 9 bases and J by 3 bases, with 9 bases between the two germline ends. CDR3 in amino acids: CAITSGYEQYF. The CDR3 DNA sequence: TGTGCCATTACCTCAGGCTACGAGCAGTACTTC.

Regarding this clonotype: The conserved final phenylalanine or tryptophan is absent from the CDR3, which likely points to a read error. The chain uses TRBV29-1 and TRBJ2-7; 15 bases map to TRBD2. With V trimmed by 7 bases and J by 0 bases, 7 bases remained unmatched. The CDR3 is 16 residues long. Germline CDR1 SQVTM, CDR2 ANQGSEA. The DNA of the CDR3 is TGCAGCGCCTCGGGGACTAGCGGGAGGCACTCCTACGAGCAGTACTCC. It encodes CSASGTSGRHSYEQYS.

As to this clonotype: Its ends do not fully match the called genes, so a read error is possible. CDR3 protein: CASGLDRDETQCF. The CDR3 DNA follows: TGTGCCAGCGGCTTAGACAGGGACGAGACCCAGTGCTTC. The chain couples TRBV11-2 to TRBJ2-5; 7 bases line up with TRBD1. CDR3 size: 13 residues. Germline CDR1 reads SGHAT; CDR2 reads FQNNGV. The complete variable domain, with remaining parts taken from reference TRBV11-2 and TRBJ2-5, reads EAGVAQSPRYKIIEKRQSVAFWCNPISGHATLYWYQQILGQGPKLLIQFQNNGVVDDSQLPKDRFSAERLKGVDSTLKIQPAKLEDSAVYLCASGLDRDETQCFGPGTRLLVL.

A word on this clonotype: The CDR3 carries no conserved terminal phenylalanine or tryptophan, so it likely arises from a read error. V is TRBV4-2 and J is TRBJ2-1; 8 nucleotides agree with TRBD2. Germline CDR1 reads LGHNA; CDR2 reads YNFKEQ. V lost 2 bases to trimming and J lost 8 bases; unmatched junction nucleotides: 14. The CDR3 covers 17 residues. The CDR3 sequence is CASSQCELAEPPYEQFY. The DNA of the CDR3 is TGTGCCAGCAGCCAATGTGAACTAGCGGAGCCACCCTATGAGCAGTTCTAC.

Notes on this clonotype: This may arise from a read error, as a much more abundant clone is one base away. CDR3 region: CTSRPSGGTGELFF. The CDR3 bases are TGTACCAGCAGACCGTCAGGGGGCACCGGGGAGCTGTTTTTT. The chain has TRBV6-5 and TRBJ2-2; 7 bases line up with TRBD1. CDR3 length equals 14 residues. CDR1 and CDR2 from the germline V gene are MNHEY and SVGAGI.

Points on this clonotype: The conserved phenylalanine or tryptophan normally closing the CDR3 is absent here, so this likely arose from a read error. The chain is built from TRBV11-2 and TRBJ2-2, with D perhaps matching TRBD1 or TRBD2 (5 bases each). The V gene's germline CDR1 is SGHAT and CDR2 FQNNGV. This CDR3 comprises 17 residues. Trimming took off 1 base at V and 9 bases at J, with 21 bases between the two ends. This CDR3 is CASSLVRTYPGTRELFY. The CDR3 coding sequence is TGTGCCAGCAGCTTAGTTCGCACGTACCCAGGGACCAGGGAGCTGTTTTAT.

Notes on this clonotype: At one of its ends the junction is not consistent with the germline gene, which may arise from a read error. The J gene is TRBJ2-7, the V gene TRBV11-2; possible D gene TRBD2, 6 bases. Per the germline V gene, CDR1 is SGHAT and CDR2 is FQNNGV. The CDR3 runs 15 residues. CDR3 amino acids: CDSSLEGGNSYELYF. The CDR3 region has the DNA TGTGACAGCAGCTTAGAAGGCGGGAACTCCTACGAGCTTTACTTC.

This clonotype was counted between two and nine times. The chain joins TRBV5-4 to TRBJ2-3; 8 nucleotides line up with TRBD1. V shed 4 bases and J 4 bases; nucleotides not matched to a gene: 5. In germline, CDR1 is SGHNT, CDR2 YYREEE (reference sequence). This CDR3 has 14 amino acids. CDR3 residues: CASSRDRGADTQYF. The CDR3 DNA reads as TGTGCCAGCAGCCGTGACAGGGGAGCAGATACGCAGTATTTT. Drawing the rest from reference TRBV5-4 and TRBJ2-3, the complete variable domain is ETGVTQSPTHLIKTRGQQVTLRCSSQSGHNTVSWYQQALGQGPQFIFQYYREEENGRGNFPPRFSGLQFPNYSSELNVNALELDDSALYLCASSRDRGADTQYFGPGTRLTVL.

This clonotype was seen once. Its ends do not fully match the called genes, so a read error is possible. V usage is TRBV6-1 and J usage is TRBJ1-5; D is ambiguous. This CDR3 has 12 residues. Germline loops: CDR1 MNHNS, CDR2 SASEGT. The CDR3 coding sequence is TGTGTCAGCAGTGACGGTGGTTCAGCCCAGCATTTT. The encoded protein is CVSSDGGSAQHF.

As concerns this clonotype: Lacking the conserved final phenylalanine or tryptophan, this CDR3 likely reflects a read error. The rearrangement joins TRBV11-2 to TRBJ1-1; a possible D gene is TRBD1 (6 bases). This CDR3 region has 13 residues. Germline loops: CDR1 SGHAT, CDR2 FQNNGV. V was clipped by 6 bases and J by 3 bases, with 11 bases between them. DNA for the CDR3: TGTGCCAGCAGTACGTCAGGGGACACTGAAGCTTTCTTA. Residues: CASSTSGDTEAFL.